This T cell receptor (beta chain) was found in a study of cytomegalovirus exposure and HLA in healthy donors. Study at large: About 179 million T cells yielded around 120 million unique TCR beta sequences in earlier analysis. General study results and limits: Researchers left out some V segments, among them TRBV6-2 and TRBV6-3, as indistinguishable. In a later analysis, a genetic analysis reported fewer productive-TCR N-insertions in an Asian-associated ancestry cluster than the cohort average.

Primers for the PCR totalled 60 Vbeta and 13 Jbeta. Measured with immunoSEQ multiplex PCR; TCRdb has only the in-frame clones, and not every one. The data contain under 200,000 clones, more than 70% of them singletons. The J segment lost 4 bases and the V segment lost 4 bases, leaving 6 bases of the junction unmatched. CDR3 length equals 16 residues. Points on this clone: Its antigen remains unknown.

The source of this sequence is a young man in good health and CMV-seronegative. The chain employs TRBV23-1 and TRBJ2-2; 10 bases are a match to TRBD2. TRBV23-1 qualifies as an ORF whose function is uncertain. The material sequenced was PBMCs. DNA of the CDR3: TGCGCCAGCAGTCCCCCCCGGACTAGCGGCACCGGGGAGCTGTTTTTT. Its protein is CASSPPRTSGTGELFF.